The rows below give T cell receptor beta chains drawn from one sample of a study of blood T cell repertoires in COVID-19. The assay was immunoSEQ multiplex PCR, and TCRdb's table has in-frame clones only and misses some. The sample records approximately 350,000 clones, around 86% being singletons. Source material: peripheral blood. All receptors come from a woman between 50 and 59 years old with COVID-19, enrolled during active disease. Both conserved end residues are trimmed from each CDR3.

v_call cdr3_aa
TRBV5-1 ASSKQGQETQY
TRBV6-5 ASSYSGQTNTGELF
TRBV27 ASTSGRQGAKYEQY
TRBV29-1 SVEDRDRGDVIAKNIQY
TRBV7-8 ASSPEGVGSEQY
TRBV27 ASSLRQGGVTDTQY
TRBV5-1 ASSLGTGNYGYT
TRBV9 ASSARTGGTEAF
TRBV27 ASSLQGGYGYT
TRBV15 ATSRDQGRSVNEQF
TRBV29-1 SVEDPIVSSGSEQY
TRBV5-4 ASSLGTSGETQLTDTQY
TRBV19 ASSTSQGTEAF
TRBV2 ASSSLAGGPTGELF
TRBV9 ASSVGGEANQPQH
TRBV5-1 ASSLAESGGETQY